This is a list of T cell receptor beta chains from one sample in a study of cytomegalovirus exposure and HLA in healthy donors. Produced via immunoSEQ multiplex PCR; TCRdb's table is partial and in-frame only. The repertoire has over 85,000 clones, 79% of them found once; the top ten carry 5% to 8%. Sequenced sample: PBMCs. Receptors originate from a man aged 30-40 years in good health and CMV-seropositive. The CDR3 runs from the conserved cysteine through the conserved F or W. A D gene is named only where the DNA matches it firmly. Part of the rows lack a size; the others show once, few, many or a class for expanded clones.

d_gene: .; len: 16; v_gene: TRBV4-3; abundance: .; j_gene: TRBJ2-1; CDR3aa: CASSRDRTRAGNEQFF; CDR3nt: TGCGCCAGCAGCCGAGATCGGACCCGGGCGGGGAATGAGCAGTTCTTC
d_gene: .; len: 15; v_gene: TRBV5-1; abundance: .; j_gene: TRBJ2-3; CDR3aa: CASSFQGPGTDTQYF; CDR3nt: TGCGCCAGCAGCTTTCAGGGGCCGGGCACAGATACGCAGTATTTT
d_gene: .; len: 14; v_gene: TRBV6-6; abundance: .; j_gene: TRBJ1-2; CDR3aa: CASSYREFVDGYTF; CDR3nt: TGTGCCAGCAGTTATCGGGAGTTTGTAGATGGCTACACCTTC
d_gene: TRBD2; len: 17; v_gene: TRBV4-3; abundance: .; j_gene: TRBJ2-3; CDR3aa: CASSFSGLAGSTDTQYF; CDR3nt: TGCGCCAGCAGCTTCTCGGGACTAGCGGGGAGCACAGATACGCAGTATTTT
d_gene: TRBD2; len: 16; v_gene: TRBV10-2; abundance: .; j_gene: TRBJ2-2; CDR3aa: CASSDTSGGRLRELFF; CDR3nt: TGCGCCAGCAGTGATACGAGCGGGGGTCGATTGCGGGAGCTGTTTTTT
d_gene: TRBD1; len: 14; v_gene: TRBV10-3; abundance: .; j_gene: TRBJ1-2; CDR3aa: CAISELDRVAGYTF; CDR3nt: TGTGCCATCAGTGAGCTGGACAGGGTGGCCGGCTACACCTTC
d_gene: .; len: 13; v_gene: TRBV19; abundance: .; j_gene: TRBJ1-2; CDR3aa: CASRQVSNYGYTF; CDR3nt: TGTGCCAGTAGACAGGTTTCTAACTATGGCTACACCTTC
d_gene: .; len: 14; v_gene: TRBV6-6; abundance: .; j_gene: TRBJ1-1; CDR3aa: CASSFGSVNTEAFF; CDR3nt: TGTGCCAGCAGTTTCGGGAGCGTGAACACTGAAGCTTTCTTT
d_gene: .; len: 14; v_gene: TRBV29-1; abundance: .; j_gene: TRBJ2-3; CDR3aa: CSVDGRGRTDTQYF; CDR3nt: TGCAGCGTTGATGGCCGGGGTCGCACAGATACGCAGTATTTT
d_gene: TRBD1; len: 16; v_gene: TRBV4-1; abundance: .; j_gene: TRBJ2-5; CDR3aa: CASSWAGTANQETQYF; CDR3nt: TGCGCCAGCAGCTGGGCCGGGACAGCCAACCAAGAGACCCAGTACTTC
d_gene: TRBD2; len: 17; v_gene: TRBV7-2; abundance: .; j_gene: TRBJ2-5; CDR3aa: CASSLQLTSGGPGTQYF; CDR3nt: TGTGCCAGCAGCTTACAGTTAACTAGCGGGGGGCCGGGGACCCAGTACTTC
d_gene: .; len: 15; v_gene: TRBV9; abundance: .; j_gene: TRBJ2-3; CDR3aa: CASSEGVWSTDTQYF; CDR3nt: TGTGCCAGCAGCGAGGGAGTATGGTCCACAGATACGCAGTATTTT
d_gene: .; len: 15; v_gene: TRBV30; abundance: .; j_gene: TRBJ2-5; CDR3aa: CAWRPGLNYQETQYF; CDR3nt: TGTGCCTGGAGGCCGGGACTTAATTACCAAGAGACCCAGTACTTC
d_gene: TRBD2; len: 15; v_gene: TRBV4-1; abundance: .; j_gene: TRBJ2-5; CDR3aa: CASSQNAGEQETQYF; CDR3nt: TGCGCCAGCAGCCAAAACGCGGGGGAACAAGAGACCCAGTACTTC
d_gene: .; len: 13; v_gene: TRBV27; abundance: .; j_gene: TRBJ1-4; CDR3aa: CASRAGHNEKLFF; CDR3nt: TGTGCCAGCAGGGCAGGGCATAATGAAAAACTGTTTTTT
d_gene: TRBD2; len: 16; v_gene: TRBV6-5; abundance: .; j_gene: TRBJ2-3; CDR3aa: CASSSGTSGEYNTQYF; CDR3nt: TGTGCCAGCAGTTCGGGGACTAGCGGGGAGTATAATACGCAGTATTTT
d_gene: TRBD1; len: 14; v_gene: TRBV2; abundance: many; j_gene: TRBJ1-5; CDR3aa: CASTLDRENQPQHF; CDR3nt: TGTGCCAGCACTTTGGACAGGGAAAATCAGCCCCAGCATTTT
d_gene: .; len: 16; v_gene: TRBV4-2; abundance: .; j_gene: TRBJ1-6; CDR3aa: CASSQFQGGDNSPLHF; CDR3nt: TGTGCCAGCAGCCAATTCCAGGGCGGCGATAATTCACCCCTCCACTTT
d_gene: TRBD1; len: 16; v_gene: TRBV11-2; abundance: .; j_gene: TRBJ2-7; CDR3aa: CASSEPGQGASYEQYF; CDR3nt: TGTGCCAGCAGCGAACCGGGACAGGGGGCTAGCTACGAGCAGTACTTC
d_gene: .; len: 14; v_gene: TRBV7-2; abundance: .; j_gene: TRBJ1-2; CDR3aa: CASSSPGARYGYTF; CDR3nt: TGTGCCAGCAGCTCACCAGGGGCTCGGTATGGCTACACCTTC
d_gene: .; len: 15; v_gene: TRBV6-4; abundance: once; j_gene: TRBJ2-1; CDR3aa: CASSVGLSSYNEQFF; CDR3nt: TGTGCCAGCAGTGTTGGTCTCAGCTCCTACAATGAGCAGTTCTTC
d_gene: TRBD2; len: 16; v_gene: TRBV2; abundance: .; j_gene: TRBJ2-1; CDR3aa: CASSLLAGGIYNEQFF; CDR3nt: TGTGCCAGCAGTTTACTAGCGGGGGGAATTTACAATGAGCAGTTCTTC
d_gene: .; len: 15; v_gene: TRBV30; abundance: .; j_gene: TRBJ1-2; CDR3aa: CAWSPQSHQLYGYTF; CDR3nt: TGTGCCTGGAGTCCACAGAGCCACCAACTCTATGGCTACACCTTC
d_gene: .; len: 15; v_gene: TRBV4-1; abundance: .; j_gene: TRBJ2-7; CDR3aa: CASSQDRLASYEQYF; CDR3nt: TGCGCCAGCAGCCAAGATAGGCTAGCGTCCTACGAGCAGTACTTC
d_gene: TRBD1; len: 14; v_gene: TRBV7-9; abundance: few; j_gene: TRBJ1-1; CDR3aa: CASRDGTGKIEAFF; CDR3nt: TGTGCCAGCAGGGACGGGACAGGGAAAATTGAAGCTTTCTTT
d_gene: TRBD1; len: 17; v_gene: TRBV7-3; abundance: few; j_gene: TRBJ1-1; CDR3aa: CASIGQGASYQNTEAFF; CDR3nt: TGTGCCAGTATTGGACAGGGGGCCTCCTATCAGAACACTGAAGCTTTCTTT
d_gene: TRBD2; len: 16; v_gene: TRBV5-1; abundance: .; j_gene: TRBJ2-1; CDR3aa: CASSLISGGALDEQFF; CDR3nt: TGCGCCAGCAGCTTAATTAGCGGGGGGGCTTTGGATGAGCAGTTCTTC
d_gene: TRBD2; len: 16; v_gene: TRBV6-1; abundance: .; j_gene: TRBJ2-3; CDR3aa: CASSEGTSGSTDTQYF; CDR3nt: TGTGCCAGCAGTGAAGGGACTAGCGGGAGCACAGATACGCAGTATTTT
d_gene: TRBD1; len: 15; v_gene: TRBV30; abundance: .; j_gene: TRBJ2-5; CDR3aa: CAWSVQGAGGETQYF; CDR3nt: TGTGCCTGGAGTGTACAGGGGGCTGGGGGGGAGACCCAGTACTTC
d_gene: .; len: 16; v_gene: TRBV25-1; abundance: .; j_gene: TRBJ2-1; CDR3aa: CASSEPSAGNYNEQFF; CDR3nt: TGTGCCAGCAGTGAACCGTCAGCCGGGAACTACAATGAGCAGTTCTTC
d_gene: .; len: 12; v_gene: TRBV2; abundance: .; j_gene: TRBJ1-2; CDR3aa: CASSESAEGYTF; CDR3nt: TGTGCCAGCAGTGAAAGTGCCGAGGGCTACACCTTC
d_gene: TRBD1; len: 13; v_gene: TRBV7-2; abundance: .; j_gene: TRBJ1-2; CDR3aa: CASSLGQGFGYTF; CDR3nt: TGTGCCAGCAGCTTAGGACAGGGGTTTGGCTACACCTTC
d_gene: .; len: 10; v_gene: TRBV6-1; abundance: .; j_gene: TRBJ2-1; CDR3aa: CASVGQGQFF; CDR3nt: TGTGCCAGCGTCGGGCAGGGGCAGTTCTTC
d_gene: TRBD1; len: 12; v_gene: TRBV30; abundance: .; j_gene: TRBJ1-2; CDR3aa: CAWGQGSYGYTF; CDR3nt: TGTGCCTGGGGACAGGGGAGCTATGGCTACACCTTC
d_gene: TRBD2; len: 20; v_gene: TRBV9; abundance: .; j_gene: TRBJ2-1; CDR3aa: CASSPKRAGLGFGLYNEQFF; CDR3nt: TGTGCCAGCAGCCCTAAAAGAGCGGGGTTGGGTTTCGGTTTATACAATGAGCAGTTCTTC
d_gene: TRBD2; len: 16; v_gene: TRBV7-9; abundance: .; j_gene: TRBJ2-2; CDR3aa: CASSGTGLGGPGELFF; CDR3nt: TGTGCCAGCAGCGGGACGGGACTAGGAGGCCCCGGGGAGCTGTTTTTT
d_gene: TRBD2; len: 15; v_gene: TRBV2; abundance: .; j_gene: TRBJ2-3; CDR3aa: CASSEAGLGVDTQYF; CDR3nt: TGTGCCAGCAGTGAAGCGGGACTAGGGGTAGATACGCAGTATTTT